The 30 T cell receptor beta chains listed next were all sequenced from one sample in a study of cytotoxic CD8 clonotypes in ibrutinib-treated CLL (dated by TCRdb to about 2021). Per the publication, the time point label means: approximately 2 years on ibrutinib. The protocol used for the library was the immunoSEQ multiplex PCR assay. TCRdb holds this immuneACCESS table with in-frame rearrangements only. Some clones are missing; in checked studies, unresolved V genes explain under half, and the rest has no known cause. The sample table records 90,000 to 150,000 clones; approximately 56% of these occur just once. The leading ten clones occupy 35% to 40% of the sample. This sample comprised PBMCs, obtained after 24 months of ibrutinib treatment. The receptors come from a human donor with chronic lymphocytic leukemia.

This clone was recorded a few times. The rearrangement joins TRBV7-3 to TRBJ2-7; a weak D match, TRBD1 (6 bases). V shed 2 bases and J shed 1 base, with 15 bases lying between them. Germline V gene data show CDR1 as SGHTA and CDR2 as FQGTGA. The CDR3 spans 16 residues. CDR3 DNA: TGTGCCAGCAGCTTATGGGCAAGGGGACAATCCTACGAGCAGTACTTC. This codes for CASSLWARGQSYEQYF.

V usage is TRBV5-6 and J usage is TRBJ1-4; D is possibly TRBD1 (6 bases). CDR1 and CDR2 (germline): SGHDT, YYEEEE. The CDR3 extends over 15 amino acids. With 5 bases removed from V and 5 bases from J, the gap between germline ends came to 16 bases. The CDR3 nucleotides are TGTGCCAGCAGGGCCACAGGGCGGGTCAATGAAAAACTGTTTTTT. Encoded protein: CASRATGRVNEKLFF.

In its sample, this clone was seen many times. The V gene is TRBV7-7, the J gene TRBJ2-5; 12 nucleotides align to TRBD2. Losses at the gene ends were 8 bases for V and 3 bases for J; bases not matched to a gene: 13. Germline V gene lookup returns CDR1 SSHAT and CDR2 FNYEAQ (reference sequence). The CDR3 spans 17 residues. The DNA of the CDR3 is TGTGCCAGCCCCGGCGCTCCTAGCGGGGGGGACAAAGAGACCCAGTACTTC. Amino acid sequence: CASPGAPSGGDKETQYF.

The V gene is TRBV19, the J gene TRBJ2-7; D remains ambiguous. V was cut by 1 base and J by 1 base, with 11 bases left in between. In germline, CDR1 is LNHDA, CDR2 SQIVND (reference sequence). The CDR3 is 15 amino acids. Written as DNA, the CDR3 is TGTGCCAGTAGTATAGGGCAGGAGAATTCCTACGAGCAGTACTTC. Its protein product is CASSIGQENSYEQYF.

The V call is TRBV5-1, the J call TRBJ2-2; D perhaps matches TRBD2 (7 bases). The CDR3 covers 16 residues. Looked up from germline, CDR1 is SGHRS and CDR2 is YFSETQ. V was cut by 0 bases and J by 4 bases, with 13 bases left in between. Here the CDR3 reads CASSLAYREGTGELFF. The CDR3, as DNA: TGCGCCAGCAGCTTGGCCTACAGGGAGGGCACCGGGGAGCTGTTTTTT.

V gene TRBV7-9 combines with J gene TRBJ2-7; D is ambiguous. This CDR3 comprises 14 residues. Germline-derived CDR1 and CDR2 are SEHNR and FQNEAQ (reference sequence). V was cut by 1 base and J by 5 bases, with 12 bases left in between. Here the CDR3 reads CASSLDWKGDEQYF. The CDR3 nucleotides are TGTGCCAGCAGCTTAGACTGGAAGGGCGACGAGCAGTACTTC.

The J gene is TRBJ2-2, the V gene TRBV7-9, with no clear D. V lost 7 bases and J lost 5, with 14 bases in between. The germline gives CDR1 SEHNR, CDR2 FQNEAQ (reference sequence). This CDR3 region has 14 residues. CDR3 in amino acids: CASTLVASTGELFF. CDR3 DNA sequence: TGTGCCAGCACCCTGGTTGCGTCTACCGGGGAGCTGTTTTTT.

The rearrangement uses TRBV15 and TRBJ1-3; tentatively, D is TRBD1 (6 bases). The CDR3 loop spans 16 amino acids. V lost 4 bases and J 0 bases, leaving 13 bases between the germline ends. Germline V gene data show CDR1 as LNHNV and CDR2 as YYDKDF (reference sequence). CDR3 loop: CATSTPGQNSGNTIYF. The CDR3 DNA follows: TGTGCCACCAGCACACCGGGACAAAACTCTGGAAACACCATATATTTT.

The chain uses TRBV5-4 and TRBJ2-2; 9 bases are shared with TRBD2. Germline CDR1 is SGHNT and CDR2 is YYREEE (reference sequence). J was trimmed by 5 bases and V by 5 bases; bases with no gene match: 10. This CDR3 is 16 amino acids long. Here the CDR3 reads CASRPRAAGGTGELFF. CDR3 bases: TGTGCCAGCAGACCACGGGCAGCGGGGGGAACCGGGGAGCTGTTTTTT.

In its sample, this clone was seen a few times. The CDR3 loop reads CASSQGELQYSQETQYF. The CDR3 nucleotides are TGTGCCAGCAGCCAGGGGGAGCTACAGTATTCCCAAGAGACCCAGTACTTC. This rearrangement joins TRBV4-2 to TRBJ2-5; D is perhaps TRBD1 or TRBD2 (5 bases each). The CDR3 runs to 17 residues. Germline V gene sequence: CDR1 LGHNA, CDR2 YNFKEQ. V lost 3 bases to trimming and J lost 1 base, with 18 bases between them.

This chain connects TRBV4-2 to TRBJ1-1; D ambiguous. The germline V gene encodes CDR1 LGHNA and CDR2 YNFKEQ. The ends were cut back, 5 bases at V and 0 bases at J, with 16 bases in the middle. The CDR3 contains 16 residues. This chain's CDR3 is CASSLAGRKMNTEAFF. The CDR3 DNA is TGTGCCAGCAGCTTGGCGGGCAGAAAAATGAACACTGAAGCTTTCTTT.

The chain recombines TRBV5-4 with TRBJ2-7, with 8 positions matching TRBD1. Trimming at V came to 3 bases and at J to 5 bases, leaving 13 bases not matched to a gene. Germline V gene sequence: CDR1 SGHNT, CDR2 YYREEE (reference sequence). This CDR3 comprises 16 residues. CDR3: CASSSGNRGSNDEQYF. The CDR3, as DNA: TGTGCCAGCAGCTCGGGGAACAGGGGGAGTAACGACGAGCAGTACTTC.

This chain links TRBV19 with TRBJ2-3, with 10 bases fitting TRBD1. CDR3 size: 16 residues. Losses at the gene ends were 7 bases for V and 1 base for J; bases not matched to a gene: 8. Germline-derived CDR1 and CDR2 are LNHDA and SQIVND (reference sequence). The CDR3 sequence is CASTTGTGVGTDTQYF. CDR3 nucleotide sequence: TGTGCCAGTACCACCGGGACAGGGGTGGGCACAGATACGCAGTATTTT.

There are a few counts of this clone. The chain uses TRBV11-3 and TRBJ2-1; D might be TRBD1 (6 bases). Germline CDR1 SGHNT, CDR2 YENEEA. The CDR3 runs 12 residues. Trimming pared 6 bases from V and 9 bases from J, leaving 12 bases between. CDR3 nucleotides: TGTGCCAGCAGTTCCTTCAGGGGTGAGCAGTTCTTC. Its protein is CASSSFRGEQFF.

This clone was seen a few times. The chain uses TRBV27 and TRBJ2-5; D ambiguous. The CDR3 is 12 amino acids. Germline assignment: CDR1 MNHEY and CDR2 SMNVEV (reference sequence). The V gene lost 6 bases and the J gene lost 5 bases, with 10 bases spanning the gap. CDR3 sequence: CASRTARETQYF. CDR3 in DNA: TGTGCCAGCAGAACAGCGAGGGAGACCCAGTACTTC.

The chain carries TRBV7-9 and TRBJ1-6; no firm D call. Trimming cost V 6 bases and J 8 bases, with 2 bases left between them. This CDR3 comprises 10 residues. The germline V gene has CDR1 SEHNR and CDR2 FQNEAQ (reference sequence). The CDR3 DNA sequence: TGTGCCAGCAGATATTCACCCCTCCACTTT. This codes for CASRYSPLHF.

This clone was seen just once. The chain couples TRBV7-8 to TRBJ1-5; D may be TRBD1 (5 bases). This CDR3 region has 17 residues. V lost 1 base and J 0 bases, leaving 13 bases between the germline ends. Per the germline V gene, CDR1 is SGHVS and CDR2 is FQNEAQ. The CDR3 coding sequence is TGTGCCAGCAGCTTAGATTGGGGGTATAATAGCAATCAGCCCCAGCATTTT. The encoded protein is CASSLDWGYNSNQPQHF.

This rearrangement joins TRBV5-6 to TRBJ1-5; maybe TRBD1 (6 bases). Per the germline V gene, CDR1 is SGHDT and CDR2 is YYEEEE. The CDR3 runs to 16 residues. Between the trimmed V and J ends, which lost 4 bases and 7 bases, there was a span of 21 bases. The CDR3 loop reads CASSRWAGGSQQPQHF. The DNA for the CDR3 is TGTGCCAGCAGCCGTTGGGCGGGGGGCTCACAGCAGCCCCAGCATTTT.

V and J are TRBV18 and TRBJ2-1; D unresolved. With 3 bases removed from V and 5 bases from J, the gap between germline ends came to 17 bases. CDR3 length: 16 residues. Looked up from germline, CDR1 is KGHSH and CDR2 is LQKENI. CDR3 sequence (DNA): TGTGCCAGCTCACCGGTGAACCAGCATGTACACAATGAGCAGTTCTTC. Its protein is CASSPVNQHVHNEQFF.

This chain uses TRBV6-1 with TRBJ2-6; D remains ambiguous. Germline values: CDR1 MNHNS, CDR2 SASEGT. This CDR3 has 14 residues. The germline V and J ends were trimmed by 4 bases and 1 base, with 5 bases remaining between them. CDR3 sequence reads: CASSAASGANVLTF. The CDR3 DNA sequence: TGTGCCAGCAGTGCGGCATCTGGGGCCAACGTCCTGACTTTC.

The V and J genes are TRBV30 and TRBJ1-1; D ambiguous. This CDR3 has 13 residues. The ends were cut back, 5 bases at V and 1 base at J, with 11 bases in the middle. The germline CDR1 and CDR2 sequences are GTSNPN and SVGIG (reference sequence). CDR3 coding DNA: TGTGCCTGGGAGCTACAGCCGAACACTGAAGCTTTCTTT. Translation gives CAWELQPNTEAFF.

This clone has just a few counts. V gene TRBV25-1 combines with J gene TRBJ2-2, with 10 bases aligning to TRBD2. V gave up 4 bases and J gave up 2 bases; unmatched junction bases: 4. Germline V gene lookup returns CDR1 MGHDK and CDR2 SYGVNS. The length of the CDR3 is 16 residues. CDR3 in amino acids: CASSGLAGSNTGELFF. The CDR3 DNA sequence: TGTGCCAGCAGTGGACTAGCGGGTTCCAACACCGGGGAGCTGTTTTTT. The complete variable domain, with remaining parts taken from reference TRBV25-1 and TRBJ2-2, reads EADIYQTPRYLVIGTGKKITLECSQTMGHDKMYWYQQDPGMELHLIHYSYGVNSTEKGDLSSESTVSRIRTEHFPLTLESARPSHTSQYLCASSGLAGSNTGELFFGEGSRLTVL.

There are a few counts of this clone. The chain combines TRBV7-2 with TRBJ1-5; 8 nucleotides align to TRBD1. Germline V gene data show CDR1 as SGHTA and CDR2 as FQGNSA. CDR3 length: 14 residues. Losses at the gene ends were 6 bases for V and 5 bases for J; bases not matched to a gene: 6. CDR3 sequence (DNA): TGTGCCAGCAGTCAGGACAGGGCGTATCAGCCCCAGCATTTT. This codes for CASSQDRAYQPQHF.

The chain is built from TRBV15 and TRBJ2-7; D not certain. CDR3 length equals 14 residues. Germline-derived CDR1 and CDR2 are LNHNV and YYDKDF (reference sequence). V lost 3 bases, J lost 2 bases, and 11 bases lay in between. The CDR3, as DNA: TGTGCCACCAGCAGTGTCGGGTTCCCCTACGAGCAGTACTTC. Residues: CATSSVGFPYEQYF.

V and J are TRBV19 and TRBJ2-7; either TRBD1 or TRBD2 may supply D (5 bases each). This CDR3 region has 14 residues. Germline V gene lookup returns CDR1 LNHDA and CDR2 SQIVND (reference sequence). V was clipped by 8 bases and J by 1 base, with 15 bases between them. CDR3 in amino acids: CASCPGPSSYEQYF. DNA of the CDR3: TGTGCCAGTTGTCCGGGACCGTCGTCCTACGAGCAGTACTTC.

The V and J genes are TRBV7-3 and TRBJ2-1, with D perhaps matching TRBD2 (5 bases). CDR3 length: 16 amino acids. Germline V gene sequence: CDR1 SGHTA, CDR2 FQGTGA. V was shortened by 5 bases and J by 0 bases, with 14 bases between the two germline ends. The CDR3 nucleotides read TGTGCCAGCAGCATATTCGGGGTGAGCTCCTACAATGAGCAGTTCTTC. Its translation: CASSIFGVSSYNEQFF.

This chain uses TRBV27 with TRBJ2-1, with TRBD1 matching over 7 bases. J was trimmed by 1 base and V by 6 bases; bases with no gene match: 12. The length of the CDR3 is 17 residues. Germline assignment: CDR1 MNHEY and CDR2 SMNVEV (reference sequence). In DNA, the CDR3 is TGTGCCAGCAGGGTATTGGGGACAGTTCGGTCCTACAATGAGCAGTTCTTC. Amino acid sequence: CASRVLGTVRSYNEQFF.

CDR3 amino acids: CAWGKQETQYF. The CDR3 DNA follows: TGTGCCTGGGGTAAGCAAGAGACCCAGTACTTC. This chain joins TRBV30 and TRBJ2-5; D is undetermined. The CDR3 loop spans 11 amino acids. Germline CDR1 GTSNPN, CDR2 SVGIG (reference sequence). V lost 5 bases, J lost 2 bases, and 6 bases lay in between.

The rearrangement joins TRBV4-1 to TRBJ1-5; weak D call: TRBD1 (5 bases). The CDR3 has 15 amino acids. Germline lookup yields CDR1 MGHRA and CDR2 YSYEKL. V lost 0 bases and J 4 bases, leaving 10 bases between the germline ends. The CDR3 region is CASSQDLGVNQPQHF. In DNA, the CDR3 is TGCGCCAGCAGCCAAGATCTAGGGGTGAATCAGCCCCAGCATTTT.

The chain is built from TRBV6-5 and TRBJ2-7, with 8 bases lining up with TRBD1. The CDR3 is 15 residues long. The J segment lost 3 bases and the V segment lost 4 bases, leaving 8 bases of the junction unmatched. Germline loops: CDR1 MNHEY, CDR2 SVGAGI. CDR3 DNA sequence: TGTGCCAGCAGTTTAGACAGGGGAACCAACTACGAGCAGTACTTC. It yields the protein CASSLDRGTNYEQYF.